The 5 T cell receptor beta chains given below trace back to one sample, sequenced in a study of CD8+ T cells in alopecia areata. Sequencing relied on a cDNA template that was reverse transcribed from extracted RNA. The method was immunoSEQ multiplex PCR; TCRdb's version includes in-frame clones alone and lacks a portion of them. The sample has approximately 180,000 clones; about 54% are singletons. Treatment: oral pan-JAK inhibitor, 5-10 mg twice daily. The specimen was CD4+ T cells sorted from blood, collected around week 55, from a patient treated with tofacitinib. These receptors all come from a human donor with alopecia areata.

The rearrangement joins TRBV30 to TRBJ1-3, with TRBD1 matching over 7 bases. From germline, CDR1 is GTSNPN and CDR2 SVGIG (reference sequence). V lost 4 bases, J lost 0 bases, and 3 bases stayed unmatched. The CDR3 sequence is 14 residues long. The CDR3 loop is CAWTRDSSGNTIYF. The CDR3 DNA sequence: TGTGCCTGGACCCGGGACAGCTCTGGAAACACCATATATTTT.

The sample holds a few counts of this clone. The chain couples TRBV29-1 to TRBJ2-3; TRBD2 matches 13 bases. Germline loops: CDR1 SQVTM, CDR2 ANQGSEA. The CDR3 loop spans 16 amino acids. Trimming cost V 7 bases and J 1 base; bases outside gene matches: 8. As DNA, the CDR3 is TGCAGCGGAACCCCGACTAGCGGGGGGCGCACAGATACGCAGTATTTT. The encoded protein is CSGTPTSGGRTDTQYF.

The table lists this clone with a few counts. The V call is TRBV5-1, the J call TRBJ1-2; a weak D match, TRBD1 (6 bases). The germline CDR1 and CDR2 sequences are SGHRS and YFSETQ. V dropped 4 bases and J dropped 13 bases, with 14 bases sitting between them. The CDR3 is made up of 11 amino acids. CDR3 in amino acids: CASSPPGTTTF. CDR3 sequence (DNA): TGCGCCAGCAGCCCACCCGGGACAACCACCTTC.

This clone was recorded only once. J is TRBJ2-7 and V is TRBV29-1; D assignment may be TRBD1 or TRBD2 (6 bases each). V lost 1 base, J lost 6 bases, and 22 bases lay in between. This CDR3 spans 16 amino acids. Germline CDR1 is SQVTM and CDR2 is ANQGSEA. The CDR3 sequence is CSVEASWTVGGGEQYF. The CDR3 DNA reads TGCAGCGTTGAAGCCTCCTGGACAGTTGGAGGGGGCGAGCAGTACTTC.

This clone appeared a few times. This chain links TRBV6-1 with TRBJ1-5; TRBD1 matches 7 bases. Germline V gives CDR1 MNHNS, CDR2 SASEGT. Trimming took 8 bases from V and 1 from J; bases not matched to a gene: 8. The CDR3 consists of 15 residues. This CDR3 is CASAIEGQSNQPQHF. CDR3 DNA sequence: TGTGCCAGCGCAATTGAGGGACAGAGCAATCAGCCCCAGCATTTT.